This paragraph reports one T cell receptor (beta chain). The antigen is undetermined. V was cut by 3 bases and J by 0 bases, with 9 bases left in between. The CDR3 is 15 residues long. CDR1 is SGHRS and CDR2 is YFSETQ in the germline V gene. Unique molecular identifiers were used to barcode this TCRbeta library. TCRdb processed the PCR reads anew with MiXCR; each CDR3 protein has one entry. The sample records 450,000 to 700,000 distinct CDR3 sequences, 25% to 30% being singletons. The data were obtained in a study of T-cell reconstitution after alpha-beta-depleted transplantation in children. Overall study findings and caveats: The origin of high day-60 TCRbeta diversity in some patients lay in surviving recipient T cells and thymic progenitors.

V and J are TRBV5-1 and TRBJ1-4; D may be TRBD1 (5 bases). The material sequenced was PBMCs, taken before TCRalphabeta/CD19-depleted stem cell transplant. The sequence was obtained from a boy younger than two with Wiskott-Aldrich syndrome, due to receive a stem cell transplant. CDR3 region: CASSSTGATNEKLFF. CDR3 nucleotide sequence: TGCGCCAGCAGCTCAACAGGAGCAACTAATGAAAAACTGTTTTTT.